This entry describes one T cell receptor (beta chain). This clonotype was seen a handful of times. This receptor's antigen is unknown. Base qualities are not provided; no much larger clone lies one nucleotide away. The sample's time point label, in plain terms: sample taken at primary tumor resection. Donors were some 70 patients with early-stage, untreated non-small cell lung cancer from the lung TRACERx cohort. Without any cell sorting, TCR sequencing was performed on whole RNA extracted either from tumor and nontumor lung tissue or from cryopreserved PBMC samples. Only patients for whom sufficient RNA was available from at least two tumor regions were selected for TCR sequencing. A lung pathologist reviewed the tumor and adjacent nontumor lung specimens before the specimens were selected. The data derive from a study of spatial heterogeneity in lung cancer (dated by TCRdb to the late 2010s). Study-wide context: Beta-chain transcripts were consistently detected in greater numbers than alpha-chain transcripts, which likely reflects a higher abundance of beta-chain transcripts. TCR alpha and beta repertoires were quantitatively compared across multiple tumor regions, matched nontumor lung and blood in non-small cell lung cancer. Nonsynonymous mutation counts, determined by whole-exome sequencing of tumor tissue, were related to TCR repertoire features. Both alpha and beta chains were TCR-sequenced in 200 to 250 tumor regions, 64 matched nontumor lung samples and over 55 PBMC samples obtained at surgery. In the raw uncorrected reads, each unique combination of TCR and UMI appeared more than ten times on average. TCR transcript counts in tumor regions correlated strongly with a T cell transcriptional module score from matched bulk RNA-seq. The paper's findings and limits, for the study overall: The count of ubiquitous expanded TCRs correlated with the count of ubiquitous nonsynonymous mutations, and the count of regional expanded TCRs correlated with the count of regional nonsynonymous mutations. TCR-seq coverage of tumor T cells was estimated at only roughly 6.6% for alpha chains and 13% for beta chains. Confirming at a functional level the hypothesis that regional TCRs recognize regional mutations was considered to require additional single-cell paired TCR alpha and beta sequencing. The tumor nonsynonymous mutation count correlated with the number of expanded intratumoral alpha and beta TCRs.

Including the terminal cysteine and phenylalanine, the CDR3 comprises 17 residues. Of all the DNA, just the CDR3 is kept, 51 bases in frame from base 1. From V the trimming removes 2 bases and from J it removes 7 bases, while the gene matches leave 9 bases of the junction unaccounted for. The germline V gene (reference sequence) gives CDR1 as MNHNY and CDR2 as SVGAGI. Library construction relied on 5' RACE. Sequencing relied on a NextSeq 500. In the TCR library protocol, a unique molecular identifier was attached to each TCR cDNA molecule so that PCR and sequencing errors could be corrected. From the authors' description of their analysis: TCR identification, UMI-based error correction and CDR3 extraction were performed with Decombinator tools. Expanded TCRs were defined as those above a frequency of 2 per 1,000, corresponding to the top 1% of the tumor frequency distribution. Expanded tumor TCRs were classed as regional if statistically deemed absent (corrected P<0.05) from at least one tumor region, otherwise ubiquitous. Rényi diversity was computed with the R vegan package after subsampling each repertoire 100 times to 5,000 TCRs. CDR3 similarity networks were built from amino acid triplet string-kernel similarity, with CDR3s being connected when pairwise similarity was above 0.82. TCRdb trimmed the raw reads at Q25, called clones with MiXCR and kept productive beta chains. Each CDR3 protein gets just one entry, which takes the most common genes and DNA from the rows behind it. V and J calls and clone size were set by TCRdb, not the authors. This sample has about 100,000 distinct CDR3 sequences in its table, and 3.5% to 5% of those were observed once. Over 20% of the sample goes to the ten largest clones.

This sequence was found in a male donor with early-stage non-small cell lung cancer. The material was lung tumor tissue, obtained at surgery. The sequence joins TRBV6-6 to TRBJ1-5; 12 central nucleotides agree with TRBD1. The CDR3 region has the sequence CASSYGLGGTGGQPQHF. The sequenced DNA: TGTGCCAGCAGTTACGGTCTTGGCGGGACAGGGGGCCAGCCCCAGCATTTT.